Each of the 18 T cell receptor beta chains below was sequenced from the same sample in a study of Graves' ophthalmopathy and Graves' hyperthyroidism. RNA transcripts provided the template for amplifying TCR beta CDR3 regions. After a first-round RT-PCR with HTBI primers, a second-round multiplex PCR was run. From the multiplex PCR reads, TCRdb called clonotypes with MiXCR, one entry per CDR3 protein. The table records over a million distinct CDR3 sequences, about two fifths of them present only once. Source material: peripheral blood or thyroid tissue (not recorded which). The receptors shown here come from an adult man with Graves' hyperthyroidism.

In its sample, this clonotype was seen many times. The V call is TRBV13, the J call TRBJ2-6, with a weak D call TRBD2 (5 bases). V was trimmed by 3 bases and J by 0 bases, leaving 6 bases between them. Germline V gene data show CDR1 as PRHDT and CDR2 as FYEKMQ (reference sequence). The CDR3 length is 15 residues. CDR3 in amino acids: CASSFRGSGANVLTF. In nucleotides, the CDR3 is TGTGCCAGCAGCTTTCGGGGCTCTGGGGCCAACGTCCTGACTTTC. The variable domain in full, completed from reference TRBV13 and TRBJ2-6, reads AAGVIQSPRHLIKEKRETATLKCYPIPRHDTVYWYQQGPGQDPQFLISFYEKMQSDKGSIPDRFSAQQFSDYHSELNMSSLELGDSALYFCASSFRGSGANVLTFGAGSRLTVL.

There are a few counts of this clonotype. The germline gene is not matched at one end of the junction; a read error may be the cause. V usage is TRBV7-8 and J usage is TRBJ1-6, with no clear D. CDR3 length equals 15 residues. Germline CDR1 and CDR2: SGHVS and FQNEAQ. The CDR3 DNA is TGTGCCGGCAGCCAAAAGAATACCCCGAATTCACCCCTCCACTTT. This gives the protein CAGSQKNTPNSPLHF. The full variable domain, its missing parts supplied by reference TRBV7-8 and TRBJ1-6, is GAGVSQSPRYKVAKRGQDVALRCDPISGHVSLFWYQQALGQGPEFLTYFQNEAQLDKSGLPSDRFFAERPEGSVSTLKIQRTQQEDSAVYLCAGSQKNTPNSPLHFGNGTRLTVT.

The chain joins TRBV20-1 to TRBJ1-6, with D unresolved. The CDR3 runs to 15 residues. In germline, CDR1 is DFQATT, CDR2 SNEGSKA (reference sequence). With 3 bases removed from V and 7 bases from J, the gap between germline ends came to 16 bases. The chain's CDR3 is CSASFGSAANSPLHF. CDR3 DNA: TGCAGTGCTAGTTTTGGGTCAGCCGCGAATTCACCCCTCCACTTT.

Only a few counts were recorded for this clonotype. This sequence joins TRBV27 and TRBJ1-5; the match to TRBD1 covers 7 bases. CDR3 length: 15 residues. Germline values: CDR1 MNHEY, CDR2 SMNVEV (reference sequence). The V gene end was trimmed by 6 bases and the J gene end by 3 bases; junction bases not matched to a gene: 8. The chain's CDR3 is CASSGTAYLNQPQHF. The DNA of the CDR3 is TGTGCCAGCAGCGGGACAGCTTACCTCAATCAGCCCCAGCATTTT.

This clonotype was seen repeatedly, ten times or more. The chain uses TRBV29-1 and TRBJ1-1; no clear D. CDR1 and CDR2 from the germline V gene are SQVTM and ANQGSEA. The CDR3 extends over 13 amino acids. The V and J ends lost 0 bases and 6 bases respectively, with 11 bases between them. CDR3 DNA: TGCAGCGTTGAAGATCCGGCAGGACCTGAAGCTTTCTTT. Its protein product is CSVEDPAGPEAFF.

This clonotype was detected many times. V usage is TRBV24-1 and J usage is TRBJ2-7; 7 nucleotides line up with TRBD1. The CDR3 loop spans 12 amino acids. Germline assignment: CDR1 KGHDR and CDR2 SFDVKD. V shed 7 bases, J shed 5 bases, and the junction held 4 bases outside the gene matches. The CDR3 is CATRGDRDEQYF. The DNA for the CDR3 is TGTGCCACCAGGGGTGACAGGGACGAGCAGTACTTC.

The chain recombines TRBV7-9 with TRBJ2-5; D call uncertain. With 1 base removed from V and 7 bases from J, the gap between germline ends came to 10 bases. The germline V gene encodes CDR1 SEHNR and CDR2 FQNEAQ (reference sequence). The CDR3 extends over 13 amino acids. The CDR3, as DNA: TGTGCCAGCAGCTTAGGCTGGTTACCGACCCAGTACTTC. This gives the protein CASSLGWLPTQYF.

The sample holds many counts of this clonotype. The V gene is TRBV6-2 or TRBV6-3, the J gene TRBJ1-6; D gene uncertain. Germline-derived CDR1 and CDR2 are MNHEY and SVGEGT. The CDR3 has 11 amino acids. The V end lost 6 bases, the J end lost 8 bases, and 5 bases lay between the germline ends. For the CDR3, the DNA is TGTGCCAGCAGCCAGCATTCACCCCTCCACTTT. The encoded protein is CASSQHSPLHF.

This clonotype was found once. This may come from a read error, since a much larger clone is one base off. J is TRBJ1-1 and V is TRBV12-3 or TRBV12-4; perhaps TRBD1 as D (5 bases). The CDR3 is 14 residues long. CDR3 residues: CASSRQTVNTGAFF. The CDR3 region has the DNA TGTGCCAGCAGCAGACAGACAGTGAACACTGGAGCTTTCTTT.

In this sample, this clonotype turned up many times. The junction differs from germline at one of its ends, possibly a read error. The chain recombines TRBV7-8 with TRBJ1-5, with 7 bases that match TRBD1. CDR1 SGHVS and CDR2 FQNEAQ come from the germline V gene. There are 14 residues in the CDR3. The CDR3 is CASSGGDSNQPQHF. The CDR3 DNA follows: TGTGCCAGCAGCGGCGGGGACAGCAATCAACCCCAGCATTTT.

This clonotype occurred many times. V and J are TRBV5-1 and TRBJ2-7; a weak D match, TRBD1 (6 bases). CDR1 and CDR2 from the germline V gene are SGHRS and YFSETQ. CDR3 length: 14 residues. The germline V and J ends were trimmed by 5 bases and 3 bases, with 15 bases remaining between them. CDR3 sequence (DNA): TGCGCCAGCAGACCGACGCAGGGGCTCTACGAGCAGTACTTC. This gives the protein CASRPTQGLYEQYF.

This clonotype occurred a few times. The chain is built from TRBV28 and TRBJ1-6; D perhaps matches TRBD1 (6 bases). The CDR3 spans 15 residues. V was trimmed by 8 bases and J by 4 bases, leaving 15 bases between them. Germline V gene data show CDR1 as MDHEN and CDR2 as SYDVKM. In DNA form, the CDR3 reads TGTGCCAGCTCAGTCTTAACAGGGTATAATTCACCCCTCCACTTT. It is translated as CASSVLTGYNSPLHF.

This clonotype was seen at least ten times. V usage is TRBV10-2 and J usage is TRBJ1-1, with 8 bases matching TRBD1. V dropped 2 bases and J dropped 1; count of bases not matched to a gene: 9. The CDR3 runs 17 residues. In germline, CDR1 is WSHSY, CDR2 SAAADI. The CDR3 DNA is TGCGCCAGCAGTGAGCGTGGACAGGGTTTTAGGAACACTGAAGCTTTCTTT. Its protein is CASSERGQGFRNTEAFF.

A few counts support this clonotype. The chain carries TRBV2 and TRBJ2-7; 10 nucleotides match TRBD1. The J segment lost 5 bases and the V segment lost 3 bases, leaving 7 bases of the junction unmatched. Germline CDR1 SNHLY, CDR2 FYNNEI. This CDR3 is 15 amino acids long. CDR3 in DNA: TGTGCCAGCAGTGATCCGGGACAGGGGATGAACGAGCAGTACTTC. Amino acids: CASSDPGQGMNEQYF.

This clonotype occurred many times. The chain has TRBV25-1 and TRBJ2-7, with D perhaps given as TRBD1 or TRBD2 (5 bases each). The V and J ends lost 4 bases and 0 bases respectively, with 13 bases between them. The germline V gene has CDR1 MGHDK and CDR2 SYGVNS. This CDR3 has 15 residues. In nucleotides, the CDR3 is TGTGCCAGCAGTGGATGGGACGGAAGCTCCTACGAGCAGTACTTC. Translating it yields CASSGWDGSSYEQYF.

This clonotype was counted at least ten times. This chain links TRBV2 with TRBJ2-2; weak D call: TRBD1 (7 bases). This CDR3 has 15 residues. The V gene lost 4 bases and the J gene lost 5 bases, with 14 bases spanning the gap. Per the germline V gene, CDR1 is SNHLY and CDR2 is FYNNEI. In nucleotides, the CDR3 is TGTGCCAGCAGTGGGCAGGGGGGTCCGACCGGGGAGCTGTTTTTT. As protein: CASSGQGGPTGELFF.

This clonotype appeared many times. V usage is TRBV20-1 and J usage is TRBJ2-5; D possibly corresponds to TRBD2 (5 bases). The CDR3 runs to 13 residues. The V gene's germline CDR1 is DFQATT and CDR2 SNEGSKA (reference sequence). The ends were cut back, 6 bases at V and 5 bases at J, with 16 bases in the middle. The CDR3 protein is CSATGGPLETQYF. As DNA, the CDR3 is TGCAGTGCAACCGGCGGGCCGTTGGAGACCCAGTACTTC.

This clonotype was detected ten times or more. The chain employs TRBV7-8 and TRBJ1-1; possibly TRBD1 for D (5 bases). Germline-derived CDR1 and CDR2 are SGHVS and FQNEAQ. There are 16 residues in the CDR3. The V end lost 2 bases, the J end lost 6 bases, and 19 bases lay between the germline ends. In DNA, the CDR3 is TGTGCCAGCAGCTTACAAGATGCAGGGATATTGTCTGAAGCTTTCTTT. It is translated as CASSLQDAGILSEAFF.